One T cell receptor beta chain is described in this entry. The CDR3 loop spans 16 amino acids. With 4 bases clipped from V and 4 bases from J, the junction kept 12 bases outside the gene matches. CDR1 is SGHAT and CDR2 is FQNNGV in the germline V gene. Measured with immunoSEQ multiplex PCR; TCRdb has only the in-frame clones, and not every one. The sample has about 38,000 clones; about 90% are singletons. This record comes from a study of T cell changes during pregnancy in multiple sclerosis. This receptor was taken from a female donor with multiple sclerosis, enrolled in a pregnancy study. Sequenced here: CD4+ T cells from peripheral blood mononuclear cells, sampled before pregnancy. The chain has TRBV11-2 and TRBJ2-5; 7 bases agree with TRBD2. The CDR3 protein is CASSSPLRGVPETQYF. CDR3 bases: TGTGCCAGCAGCTCTCCACTACGGGGGGTGCCAGAGACCCAGTACTTC.